This T cell receptor beta chain was identified during a study of T-cell memory formation after mild COVID-19 (dated by TCRdb to the early 2020s). Context from the whole study: TCR sequence clusters from the two donors were found to be largely donor specific. In a couple of donors, T-cell clones that expanded and contracted after mild COVID-19 were followed by sequencing TCRalpha and TCRbeta repertoires longitudinally. The cohort was made up of two young adult volunteers, one female and one male, who were previously healthy.

The instrument was an Illumina NovaSeq 6000. cDNA libraries for TCRalpha and TCRbeta were prepared by 5'RACE using constant-segment primers, with sample barcodes and unique molecular identifiers added. Trizol reagent was used to extract RNA from every sample. Library amplification was performed in two PCR steps, and a second sample barcode and Illumina TruSeq adapters were introduced in the second step. The libraries were sequenced on an Illumina NovaSeq using 2 x 150 bp paired-end reads. The authors' analysis ran thus. Reads were demultiplexed and collapsed into UMI-guided consensus sequences with migec v1.2.7. Using mixcr v2.1.11, the UMI consensuses were aligned to TRA and TRB V and J templates and assembled into clonotypes. A clonotype was counted as expanded or contracted only if both edgeR and NoisET called the change significant, with noise models trained on biological replicates. For edgeR calls, the cutoffs were a false discovery rate-adjusted p below 0.01 and a log2 fold-change threshold of 1. As an exploratory analysis of dynamics, max-normalized trajectories of the 1000 most abundant clonotypes were examined with PCA combined with hierarchical clustering. The CD4 or CD8 phenotype of responding clones was assigned using the separately sequenced CD4+ and CD8+ repertoires. TCRdb reran the public reads through fastp at Q25 and MiXCR, keeping productive beta chains. Entries that share a CDR3 protein sequence are merged under the most common genes and DNA. These V and J calls rely on TCRdb rather than the paper's analysis. The sample profile shows roughly 110,000 distinct CDR3 sequences; 13% to 15% of them were found once. The ten most abundant clones make up 35% to 40% of the sample.

PBMCs were isolated by Ficoll-Paque density gradient centrifugation. V sheds 2 bases and J sheds 6 bases, leaving 12 bases between their ends. According to the germline V gene (reference sequence), CDR1 reads MNHEY and CDR2 reads SMNVEV. From the cysteine up to the phenylalanine, the CDR3 has a length of 14 residues. Only the CDR3 region is kept as DNA, spanning 42 bases read in frame from base 1. Broader findings and caveats from the paper: SARS-CoV-2 specificity of the second-wave clones peaking on day 37 was not confirmed. The study included only a couple of mild cases, and larger cohorts that include severe cases with pre-infection samples were judged to be necessary. Some responding clones were detected in pre-infection memory, suggesting pre-existing cross-reactive memory T cells joined the SARS-CoV-2 response. Contracting CD4+ clones appeared mostly in the CM and EM memory subsets, whereas CD8+ clones were enriched in EMRA. Balanced CD4/CD8 phenotypes were observed for clones contracting from day 15 to 85, whereas a bias towards CD4+ was observed for a second wave of clones expanding from day 15 to 37.

This clonotype was recorded many times. Its specific antigen is unknown. No much larger clonotype is one base removed from it; base qualities were not supplied. The origin of this receptor is a young man who had mild COVID-19 (a few samples of this study predate the infection). The sample titles of this study are shuffled in the database, so cell type and time point are left out; the donor was told from shared clones. Material for sequencing was PBMCs or a T cell subset sorted from them (not recorded which). Recombination linked TRBV27 to TRBJ2-3; no D gene can be assigned with confidence. This receptor carries the CDR3 CASSLGPGSDTQYF. The DNA is as follows: TGTGCCAGCAGTTTAGGCCCGGGTTCGGATACGCAGTATTTT.